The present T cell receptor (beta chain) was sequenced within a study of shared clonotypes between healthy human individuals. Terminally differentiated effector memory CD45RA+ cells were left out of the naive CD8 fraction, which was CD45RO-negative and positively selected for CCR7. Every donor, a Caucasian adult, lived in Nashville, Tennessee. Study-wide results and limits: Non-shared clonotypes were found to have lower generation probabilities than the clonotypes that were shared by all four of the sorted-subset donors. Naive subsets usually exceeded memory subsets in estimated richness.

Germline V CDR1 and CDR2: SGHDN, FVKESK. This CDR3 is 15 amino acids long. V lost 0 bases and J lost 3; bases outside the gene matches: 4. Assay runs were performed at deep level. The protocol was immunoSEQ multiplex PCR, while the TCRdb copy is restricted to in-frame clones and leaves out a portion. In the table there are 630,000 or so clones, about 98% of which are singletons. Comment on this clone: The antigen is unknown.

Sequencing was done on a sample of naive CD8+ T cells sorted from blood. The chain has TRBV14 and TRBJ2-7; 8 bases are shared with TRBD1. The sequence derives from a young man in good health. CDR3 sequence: CASSQEWTGNYEQYF. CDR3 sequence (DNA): TGTGCCAGCAGCCAAGAGTGGACAGGGAACTACGAGCAGTACTTC.